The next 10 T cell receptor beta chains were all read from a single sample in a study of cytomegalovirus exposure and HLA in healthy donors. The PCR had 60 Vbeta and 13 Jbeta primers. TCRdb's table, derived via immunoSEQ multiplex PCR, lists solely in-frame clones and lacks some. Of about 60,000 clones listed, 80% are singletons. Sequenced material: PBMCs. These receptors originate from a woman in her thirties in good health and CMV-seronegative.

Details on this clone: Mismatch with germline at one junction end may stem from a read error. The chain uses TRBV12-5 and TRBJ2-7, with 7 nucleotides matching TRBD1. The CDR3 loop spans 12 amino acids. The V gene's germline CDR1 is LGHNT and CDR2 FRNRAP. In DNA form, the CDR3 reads TGCACCGATTTGGGACAGCCCTACGAGCAGTACTTC. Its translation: CTDLGQPYEQYF.

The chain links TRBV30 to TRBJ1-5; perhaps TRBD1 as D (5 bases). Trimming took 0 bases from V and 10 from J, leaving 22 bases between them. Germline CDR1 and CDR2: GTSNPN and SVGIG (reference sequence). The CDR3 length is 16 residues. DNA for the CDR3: TGTGCCTGGAGTGTAAAGGCGCTTGGACGGACATCACCCCAGCATTTT. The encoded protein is CAWSVKALGRTSPQHF.

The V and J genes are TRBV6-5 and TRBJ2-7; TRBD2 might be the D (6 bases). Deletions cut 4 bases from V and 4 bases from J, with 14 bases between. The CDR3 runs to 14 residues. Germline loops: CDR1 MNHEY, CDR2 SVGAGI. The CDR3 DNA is TGTGCCAGCAGTTTGGCCCACCGGGAGTACGAGCAGTACTTC. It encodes CASSLAHREYEQYF.

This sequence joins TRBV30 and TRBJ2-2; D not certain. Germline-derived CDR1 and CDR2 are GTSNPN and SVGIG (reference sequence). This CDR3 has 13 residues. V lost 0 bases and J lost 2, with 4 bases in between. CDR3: CAWSVSNTGELFF. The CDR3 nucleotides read TGTGCCTGGAGTGTATCTAACACCGGGGAGCTGTTTTTT. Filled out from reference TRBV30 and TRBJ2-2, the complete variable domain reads SQTIHQWPATLVQPVGSPLSLECTVEGTSNPNLYWYRQAAGRGLQLLFYSVGIGQISSEVPQNLSASRPQDRQFILSSKKLLLSDSGFYLCAWSVSNTGELFFGEGSRLTVL.

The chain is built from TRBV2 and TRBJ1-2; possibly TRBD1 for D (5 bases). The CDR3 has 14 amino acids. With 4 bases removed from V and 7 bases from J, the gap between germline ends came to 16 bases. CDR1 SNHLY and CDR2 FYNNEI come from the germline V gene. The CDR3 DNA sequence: TGTGCCAGCAGTGTGGGCCAGGGAAGGATTGGCTACACCTTC. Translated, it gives CASSVGQGRIGYTF. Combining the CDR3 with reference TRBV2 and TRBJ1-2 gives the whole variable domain EPEVTQTPSHQVTQMGQEVILRCVPISNHLYFYWYRQILGQKVEFLVSFYNNEISEKSEIFDDQFSVERPDGSNFTLKIRSTKLEDSAMYFCASSVGQGRIGYTFGSGTRLTVV.

CDR3 sequence: CASNLYGGTRDRGQYF. CDR3 in DNA: TGTGCCAGCAACCTCTACGGAGGGACCCGAGATAGAGGGCAGTACTTC. V usage is TRBV5-8 and J usage is TRBJ2-7; possible D gene TRBD2, 6 bases. Per germline, CDR1 SGHTS and CDR2 YDEGEE. CDR3 length: 16 residues. The V gene lost 6 bases and the J gene lost 9 bases, with 28 bases spanning the gap. The full variable domain, in which reference TRBV5-8 and TRBJ2-7 provide the parts outside the CDR3, is EAGVTQSPTHLIKTRGQQATLRCSPISGHTSVYWYQQALGLGLQFLLWYDEGEERNRGNFPPRFSGRQFPNYSSELNVNALELEDSALYLCASNLYGGTRDRGQYFGPGTRLTVT.

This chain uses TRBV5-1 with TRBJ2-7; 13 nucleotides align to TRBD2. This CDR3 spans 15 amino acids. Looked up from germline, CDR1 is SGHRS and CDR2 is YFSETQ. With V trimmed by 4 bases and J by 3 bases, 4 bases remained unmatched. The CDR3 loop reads CASSATSGRIYEQYF. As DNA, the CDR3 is TGCGCCAGCAGCGCGACTAGCGGGAGGATCTACGAGCAGTACTTC.

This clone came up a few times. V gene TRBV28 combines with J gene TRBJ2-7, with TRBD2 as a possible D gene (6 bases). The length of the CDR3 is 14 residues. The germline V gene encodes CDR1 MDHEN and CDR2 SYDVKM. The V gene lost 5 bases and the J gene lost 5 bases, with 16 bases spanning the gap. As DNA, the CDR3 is TGTGCCAGCAGTCCCGTCGGAGGGAGGAACGAGCAGTACTTC. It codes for CASSPVGGRNEQYF. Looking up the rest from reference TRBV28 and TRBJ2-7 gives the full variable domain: DVKVTQSSRYLVKRTGEKVFLECVQDMDHENMFWYRQDPGLGLRLIYFSYDVKMKEKGDIPEGYSVSREKKERFSLILESASTNQTSMYLCASSPVGGRNEQYFGPGTRLTVT.

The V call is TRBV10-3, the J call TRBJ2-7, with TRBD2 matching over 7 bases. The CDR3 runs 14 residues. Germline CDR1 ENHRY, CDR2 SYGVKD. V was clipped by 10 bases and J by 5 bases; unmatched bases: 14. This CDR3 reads CATAPGTNFDEQYF. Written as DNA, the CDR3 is TGTGCCACGGCCCCCGGGACTAATTTCGACGAGCAGTACTTC.

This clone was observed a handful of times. For the CDR3, the DNA is TGTGCCAGCCGCCGCATGCGGGAAACAGAGACCCAGTACTTC. Translation gives CASRRMRETETQYF. The chain combines TRBV7-8 with TRBJ2-5; perhaps TRBD2 as D (6 bases). CDR1 is SGHVS, CDR2 FQNEAQ, per germline. Trimming stripped 8 bases from V and 4 bases from J, with 17 bases between. The CDR3 has 14 amino acids.